Each of the 15 T cell receptor beta chains below was sequenced from the same sample in a study of regulatory T cells in long-lasting Graves disease (dated by TCRdb to the early 2020s). Library prep was done by multiplex PCR. Sequencing was performed on an Illumina HiSeq 4000. iRepertoire HTBI primers and Arm-PCR amplification of CDR3 regions were used to construct TCR beta libraries. The public reads were run again by TCRdb, first through fastp at Q25 and then through MiXCR, and only productive beta chains were kept. Records with the same CDR3 protein are collapsed into one entry carrying the most frequent genes and DNA. This sample holds some 340,000 distinct CDR3 sequences; roughly 20% were observed only once. The ten biggest clones cover under 35% of the sample. The time point label, read with the paper, signifies: persistent/refractory GD, antithyroid drugs over 5 years with positive TRAb. RNA was extracted from PBMCs in TRIzol for both TCR sequencing and RNA sequencing.

Specimen: peripheral blood mononuclear cells (PBMCs), collected when the disease was refractory, from a patient treated with antithyroid drugs. The receptor set was obtained from a woman in her thirties or forties with Graves disease. Donor details come from another sample of the same person, matched by shared clones.

This clonotype showed up many times. V is TRBV11-2 and J is TRBJ2-7; D remains unclear. With 2 bases removed from V and 6 bases from J, the gap between germline ends came to 11 bases. The CDR3 is 13 amino acids. Germline V gene lookup returns CDR1 SGHAT and CDR2 FQNNGV. The CDR3 region is CASSLITVTEQYF. CDR3 coding DNA: TGTGCCAGCAGCTTAATCACAGTCACCGAGCAGTACTTC.

This clonotype was detected a few times. The chain couples TRBV2 to TRBJ2-7; 8 bases match TRBD2. Germline V gene lookup returns CDR1 SNHLY and CDR2 FYNNEI. This CDR3 is 14 amino acids long. The junction had 15 bases not matched to a gene; V was cut back by 8 bases and J by 9 bases. The CDR3: CASGGERGGVGQYF. CDR3 in DNA: TGTGCCAGCGGTGGGGAACGGGGGGGAGTGGGGCAGTACTTC.

The chain joins TRBV30 to TRBJ1-5; D perhaps matches TRBD1 (5 bases). The length of the CDR3 is 13 residues. V dropped 2 bases and J dropped 7 bases, with 12 bases sitting between them. CDR1 GTSNPN and CDR2 SVGIG come from the germline V gene (reference sequence). CDR3 nucleotide sequence: TGTGCCTGGAGTTCAGGGACGCCCCAGCCCCAGCATTTT. Residues: CAWSSGTPQPQHF.

The chain uses TRBV11-2 and TRBJ2-3; 8 nucleotides align to TRBD2. The CDR3 is made up of 14 amino acids. Losses at the gene ends were 5 bases for V and 5 bases for J; bases not matched to a gene: 6. CDR1 SGHAT and CDR2 FQNNGV come from the germline V gene. This chain's CDR3 is CASSLSGRLDTQYF. The CDR3 DNA reads as TGTGCCAGCAGCCTAAGCGGGAGACTAGATACGCAGTATTTT.

Ten or more counts support this clonotype. V gene TRBV7-3 combines with J gene TRBJ2-2; D call uncertain. This CDR3 contains 17 residues. V lost 1 base and J lost 0, with 12 bases in between. The germline V gene has CDR1 SGHTA and CDR2 FQGTGA. The CDR3 protein is CASSLMGVGTNTGELFF. As DNA, the CDR3 is TGTGCCAGCAGCTTAATGGGCGTCGGAACGAACACCGGGGAGCTGTTTTTT.

The chain employs TRBV2 and TRBJ1-3, with 7 positions matching TRBD1. V shed 6 bases, J shed 0 bases, and the junction held 8 bases outside the gene matches. CDR1 is SNHLY, CDR2 FYNNEI, per germline. This CDR3 contains 16 residues. The CDR3 DNA follows: TGTGCCAGCAGCCGCGACAGGGCTTACTCTGGAAACACCATATATTTT. It encodes CASSRDRAYSGNTIYF.

This clonotype was observed once. The chain joins TRBV7-2 to TRBJ2-1; TRBD2 matches at 10 bases. V was pared by 1 base and J by 5 bases, with 5 bases of the junction left unmatched. CDR3 size: 16 residues. Looked up from germline, CDR1 is SGHTA and CDR2 is FQGNSA. CDR3 nucleotides: TGTGCCAGCAGCTTAGAGTATGGACTAGCGGACAATGAGCAGTTCTTC. Protein sequence: CASSLEYGLADNEQFF.

This clonotype has a handful of counts. The chain links TRBV6-1 to TRBJ2-1, with D tentatively TRBD2 (6 bases). From germline, CDR1 is MNHNS and CDR2 SASEGT. The CDR3 contains 16 residues. Between the trimmed V and J ends, which lost 6 bases and 6 bases, there was a span of 21 bases. CDR3: CASRSGGGPTSNEQFF. Written as DNA, the CDR3 is TGTGCCAGCAGATCCGGAGGAGGGCCCACCTCCAATGAGCAGTTCTTC.

This clonotype occurred a few times. V and J are TRBV27 and TRBJ2-4; D not certain. Trimming took off 10 bases at V and 0 bases at J, with 10 bases between the two ends. Per the germline V gene, CDR1 is MNHEY and CDR2 is SMNVEV (reference sequence). The CDR3 is 13 residues long. CDR3 sequence (DNA): TGTGCCACCCCACCCGGAGCCAAAAACATTCAGTACTTC. Its translation is CATPPGAKNIQYF.

This clonotype was recorded at least ten times. This chain connects TRBV12-3 or TRBV12-4 to TRBJ1-5; D unclear. The CDR3 extends over 15 amino acids. Trimming removed 7 bases at V and 0 bases at J, with 13 bases between. Written as DNA, the CDR3 is TGTGCCAGCACCGGATCAGATTCTAGCAATCAGCCCCAGCATTTT. Its protein is CASTGSDSSNQPQHF.

Comments on this clonotype: A much larger clone is a single base away; this may be a read error. The rearrangement uses TRBV6-9 and TRBJ2-7; TRBD2 aligns across 8 bases. Germline V gene lookup returns CDR1 MNHGY and CDR2 SVAAGI. The CDR3 is 17 residues long. The DNA for the CDR3 is TGTGCCGGCAGTTACCCCCCAGTTGCCGGGAGGGCCTACGAGCAGTACTTC. Protein product: CAGSYPPVAGRAYEQYF.

This clonotype was recorded at least ten times. The chain couples TRBV28 to TRBJ2-7; D possibly corresponds to TRBD1 (5 bases). Trimming pared 5 bases from V and 2 bases from J, leaving 16 bases between. This CDR3 is built from 15 residues. Germline V gene lookup returns CDR1 MDHEN and CDR2 SYDVKM. The CDR3, as DNA: TGTGCCAGCAGTGAATCTTGGTACAGGCCCTACGAGCAGTACTTC. It translates to CASSESWYRPYEQYF.

This clonotype came up many times. The rearrangement uses TRBV11-2 and TRBJ2-7; D might be TRBD1 (5 bases). From germline, CDR1 is SGHAT and CDR2 FQNNGV. V lost 6 bases and J 9 bases, leaving 21 bases between the germline ends. The CDR3 totals 14 residues. CDR3: CASRRPSGSLRQYF. CDR3 DNA sequence: TGTGCCAGCAGGCGGCCATCAGGGTCCTTACGGCAGTACTTC.

The chain combines TRBV7-2 with TRBJ2-5, with no clear D. This CDR3 region has 12 residues. Germline V gene lookup returns CDR1 SGHTA and CDR2 FQGNSA. The ends were cut back, 5 bases at V and 10 bases at J, with 14 bases in the middle. CDR3 DNA: TGTGCCAGCAGCCCGGTGAGCCCGGACCAGTACTTC. This translates into CASSPVSPDQYF.

This rearrangement joins TRBV20-1 to TRBJ1-1; D call uncertain. Germline lookup yields CDR1 DFQATT and CDR2 SNEGSKA (reference sequence). There are 11 residues in the CDR3. V was trimmed by 5 bases and J by 1 base, leaving 5 bases between them. The CDR3 sequence is CSAVGNTEAFF. In DNA form, the CDR3 reads TGCAGTGCTGTGGGGAACACTGAAGCTTTCTTT.